This T cell receptor (beta chain) was found in a study of T cell repertoires in cytomegalovirus infection. TCRdb processed the reads anew with MiXCR; each CDR3 protein has one entry. The sample shows 340,000 or so distinct CDR3 sequences, approximately 25% of them seen only once. Regarding this clonotype: Its target is unknown.

The germline CDR1 and CDR2 sequences are SQVTM and ANQGSEA. Trimming stripped 5 bases from V and 1 base from J, with 14 bases between. The CDR3 consists of 14 residues. This clonotype was sampled from a human donor in good health (CMV status not recorded). Some clones in this sample may be carry-over from other donors' samples. The specimen comprised cultured PBMCs, sampled from culture after CMV antigen stimulation. The chain uses TRBV29-1 and TRBJ1-1, with a weak D call TRBD1 (6 bases). Here the CDR3 reads CSVNDPGANTEAFF. The CDR3 bases are TGCAGCGTTAACGATCCGGGGGCGAACACTGAAGCTTTCTTT.